This T cell receptor beta chain is drawn from a study of tumor-infiltrating lymphocytes in localized non-small cell lung cancer (dated by TCRdb to the early 2020s). General notes on the study: The cohort included patients whose samples were collected after neoadjuvant chemotherapy, as well as both smokers and never-smokers and several histologies. Each patient contributed resected tumor tissue and uninvolved lung tissue from the same patient, described as non-adjacent to the tumor. Alongside flow cytometry, multiplex immunofluorescence, RNA-seq, exome sequencing and proteomics, TCR sequencing was applied to the same patients as one of several integrated assays. The overall ICON cohort comprised 150 surgical patients with localized non-small cell lung cancer whose tumors were resected. For more than 45 patients, immunoSEQ T-cell fraction was compared between paired tumor and uninvolved lung.

The CDR3 covers 10 residues, taking in both the cysteine and the phenylalanine. Only the CDR3 DNA stays, 30 bases, in frame from base 1. Trimming costs V 6 bases and J 4 bases, and their ends lie 6 bases apart. CDR1 DFQATT and CDR2 SNEGSKA are derived from the germline V gene (reference sequence). Patient enrollment in ICON started in early 2016, and the final patient was enrolled in the second half of 2018. In a subcohort of around 72 patients, fresh tumor and matched uninvolved tissue were collected for in-depth immune analyses, with TCR sequencing among those analyses. No cell sorting was done, and TCR sequencing was instead run on DNA isolated from bulk tissue. The immunoSEQ assay used for TCR sequencing gave the T-cell fraction in both tumor and uninvolved lung tissue. As for the original processing: In the survival analysis, patients were divided into a high T-cell fraction group (upper tertile) and a low T-cell fraction group (lower two tertiles), and the two groups were compared using a log-rank test. A signed-rank test was used to check for differences in T-cell fraction between paired tumor and uninvolved lung. TCRdb stores this immuneACCESS table with in-frame sequences only. Part of the clones is absent; in the studies checked, under half of the shortfall reflects unresolved V genes, and no reason is known for the rest. Clonal size and the V and J genes are those of that table, whereas D and trimming came from the DNA. The table for this sample lists 12,000 or so clones; over 80% of them were counted only once. The top ten constitute approximately 7.9% of the sample.

Concerning this clone: It lacks a known antigen. The record has no base qualities; no much larger clone is one base away.

Study-wide findings and limitations: Recurrence-free survival showed no association with tumor T-cell fraction from TCR sequencing (p = 0.61). Since assay coverage differed from patient to patient depending on how much tissue was available, TCR sequencing was done for only a subset of the cohort. Because different assays used different pieces of the same tissue, technical variation could not be distinguished from intratumor heterogeneity. In line with immunofluorescence CD3 counts, TCRbeta sequencing supported higher T cell infiltration in tumors compared with uninvolved lung tissue. TCR-derived T-cell fraction did not differ between the flow cytometry-defined immunotypes IM1 (good prognosis) and IM2 (poor prognosis).

Specimen: lung tumor tissue. The sequence derives from a human donor with non-small cell lung cancer. Recombination connected TRBV20-1 to TRBJ1-1; the D gene cannot be resolved reliably. The CDR3 reads as follows: CSAFLTEAFF. Read as DNA, the sequence is TGCAGTGCGTTCCTCACTGAAGCTTTCTTT.